A single sample gave rise to the 27 T cell receptor beta chains below, sequenced in a study of T-cell memory formation after mild COVID-19. TCRdb used MiXCR to reprocess the 5' RACE reads, holding one entry per CDR3 protein. The table includes 140,000 to 150,000 distinct CDR3 sequences, about 23% detected once. The sequencing sample was made of PBMCs or a T cell subset sorted from them (not recorded which). The receptors here all came from an adult woman who had mild COVID-19 (a few samples of this study predate the infection). Cell type and time point are not known.

The J gene is TRBJ1-2, the V gene TRBV6-2 or TRBV6-3, with TRBD1 as a possible D gene (5 bases). Germline V gene lookup returns CDR1 MNHEY and CDR2 SVGEGT. This CDR3 is 13 amino acids long. The V end was cut by 2 bases, the J end by 8 bases, with 12 bases between. The CDR3: CASSYIAGRGYTF. The CDR3 nucleotides read TGTGCCAGCAGTTACATCGCAGGGCGAGGCTACACCTTC.

This clonotype was counted between two and nine times. The genes are TRBV29-1 and TRBJ1-1; TRBD1 agrees at 8 bases. Germline-derived CDR1 and CDR2 are SQVTM and ANQGSEA. Unmatched junction bases numbered 4, after V lost 0 bases and J lost 4 bases. The CDR3 runs to 14 residues. As DNA, the CDR3 is TGCAGCGTTGAAGATTTTACAGGGGGCACTGAAGCTTTCTTT. Its protein product is CSVEDFTGGTEAFF. The full variable domain, with the rest looked up from reference TRBV29-1 and TRBJ1-1, is SAVISQKPSRDICQRGTSLTIQCQVDSQVTMMFWYRQQPGQSLTLIATANQGSEATYESGFVIDKFPISRPNLTFSTLTVSNMSPEDSSIYLCSVEDFTGGTEAFFGQGTRLTVV.

The rearrangement joins TRBV3-1 to TRBJ2-2, with a tentative D call TRBD1 (5 bases). This CDR3 spans 14 amino acids. V shed 8 bases and J shed 6 bases, with 16 bases lying between them. Per germline, CDR1 LGHDT and CDR2 YNNKEL (reference sequence). The DNA of the CDR3 is TGTGCCAGCGAGTGGCAGGGTTTTTCCGGGGAGCTGTTTTTT. Residues: CASEWQGFSGELFF.

V and J are TRBV7-2 and TRBJ2-2; D perhaps matches TRBD2 (5 bases). This CDR3 spans 14 amino acids. CDR1 is SGHTA, CDR2 FQGNSA, per germline. Between the trimmed V and J ends, which lost 5 bases and 6 bases, there was a span of 13 bases. CDR3 in amino acids: CASSAGLLAGELFF. The CDR3 DNA sequence: TGTGCCAGCAGCGCCGGACTCCTCGCCGGGGAGCTGTTTTTT. Full variable domain (missing parts from reference TRBV7-2 and TRBJ2-2): GAGVSQSPSNKVTEKGKDVELRCDPISGHTALYWYRQSLGQGLEFLIYFQGNSAPDKSGLPSDRFSAERTGGSVSTLTIQRTQQEDSAVYLCASSAGLLAGELFFGEGSRLTVL.

The CDR3, as DNA: TGTGCCATCAGTGAGTTTTGGACAGGCGAGAGTCATCATGGCTACACCTTC. Its translation: CAISEFWTGESHHGYTF. This rearrangement joins TRBV10-3 to TRBJ1-2, with 7 bases aligning to TRBD1. The CDR3 runs to 17 residues. The ends lost 1 base at V and 6 bases at J; junction bases unmatched: 14. Germline loops: CDR1 ENHRY, CDR2 SYGVKD.

The gene calls are TRBV7-9 and TRBJ2-5, with TRBD1 as a possible D gene (5 bases). Germline loops: CDR1 SEHNR, CDR2 FQNEAQ (reference sequence). There are 15 residues in the CDR3. Trimming took 0 bases from V and 1 from J, leaving 9 bases between them. CDR3 DNA: TGTGCCAGCAGCTTAGCGCAGGGTATCCAAGAGACCCAGTACTTC. This translates into CASSLAQGIQETQYF.

This clonotype has more than one count but fewer than ten. The chain recombines TRBV5-5 with TRBJ1-1, with a weak D call TRBD1 (5 bases). V was shortened by 2 bases and J by 3 bases, with 17 bases between the two germline ends. The CDR3 covers 16 residues. Germline CDR1 is SGHKS and CDR2 is YYEKEE (reference sequence). This CDR3 reads CASSLGPRLGDTEAFF. CDR3 nucleotide sequence: TGTGCCAGCAGCTTAGGACCGCGCCTGGGGGACACTGAAGCTTTCTTT.

This chain links TRBV4-3 with TRBJ2-1; 14 bases line up with TRBD2. The CDR3 sequence is 16 residues long. CDR1 LGHNA and CDR2 YSLEER come from the germline V gene. The V and J ends lost 0 bases and 10 bases, in that order; junction bases with no gene match: 5. In DNA, the CDR3 is TGCGCCAGCAGCCAAGAAGGGACTAGCGGGAGATGGGAGCAGTTCTTC. Residues: CASSQEGTSGRWEQFF.

This chain links TRBV5-1 with TRBJ1-1; D might be TRBD1 (5 bases). V was pared by 0 bases and J by 4 bases, with 10 bases between. The CDR3 is 14 amino acids. CDR1 is SGHRS, CDR2 YFSETQ, per germline. The CDR3 DNA follows: TGCGCCAGCAGCTTGGGCCGGGACGCCACTGAAGCTTTCTTT. Amino acid sequence: CASSLGRDATEAFF.

This clonotype has a handful of counts. This chain connects TRBV12-3 or TRBV12-4 to TRBJ2-1, with 7 bases identical to TRBD2. The length of the CDR3 is 15 residues. V was clipped by 3 bases and J by 3 bases; unmatched bases: 5. The CDR3 protein is CASSFELAVYNEQFF. CDR3 sequence (DNA): TGTGCCAGCAGTTTCGAGCTAGCGGTCTACAATGAGCAGTTCTTC.

The V and J genes are TRBV11-3 and TRBJ1-2, with a weak D call TRBD1 (6 bases). V lost 5 bases, J lost 3 bases, and 19 bases lay in between. Germline lookup yields CDR1 SGHNT and CDR2 YENEEA. The CDR3 runs 16 residues. This chain's CDR3 is CASSPRPGDGDYGYTF. The CDR3 DNA reads TGTGCCAGCAGCCCTAGGCCAGGGGATGGGGACTATGGCTACACCTTC.

The V call is TRBV11-3, the J call TRBJ2-7; 11 nucleotides align to TRBD1. CDR1 is SGHNT, CDR2 YENEEA, per germline. V gave up 5 bases and J gave up 7 bases; unmatched junction bases: 7. This CDR3 spans 14 amino acids. The CDR3 region has the DNA TGTGCCAGCAGCGCCGGACAGGGGGCGTCGGAGCAGTACTTC. Translation: CASSAGQGASEQYF.

This clonotype was detected only a few times. The J gene is TRBJ2-1, the V gene TRBV5-1; 9 bases match TRBD1. The CDR3 contains 14 residues. The germline CDR1 and CDR2 sequences are SGHRS and YFSETQ. The V segment lost 6 bases and the J segment 5 bases; nucleotides outside the gene matches: 6. The CDR3 region has the DNA TGCGCCAGCAACCTCGGGACAGGGCACAATGAGCAGTTCTTC. This gives the protein CASNLGTGHNEQFF. The full variable domain, its missing parts supplied by reference TRBV5-1 and TRBJ2-1, is KAGVTQTPRYLIKTRGQQVTLSCSPISGHRSVSWYQQTPGQGLQFLFEYFSETQRNKGNFPGRFSGRQFSNSRSEMNVSTLELGDSALYLCASNLGTGHNEQFFGPGTRLTVL.

The V and J genes are TRBV7-9 and TRBJ1-2, with D possibly being TRBD1 (5 bases). V gave up 3 bases and J gave up 2 bases, with 13 bases separating them. The CDR3 length is 15 residues. CDR1 SEHNR and CDR2 FQNEAQ come from the germline V gene (reference sequence). In DNA, the CDR3 is TGTGCCAGCAGCTTTCCTTCCGAGGGGAACTATGGCTACACCTTC. Its protein product is CASSFPSEGNYGYTF.

The chain joins TRBV24-1 to TRBJ2-5; D may be TRBD2 (5 bases). Trimming shortened V by 2 bases and J by 7 bases, and 7 bases separated the two germline ends. CDR3 length equals 12 residues. Germline loops: CDR1 KGHDR, CDR2 SFDVKD. The CDR3, as DNA: TGTGCCACCAGTGATTGGGCGGGGACCCAGTACTTC. Translated: CATSDWAGTQYF.

This clonotype was seen only once. V and J are TRBV6-5 and TRBJ1-3, with D possibly TRBD1 on 5 matching bases. CDR3 length: 16 residues. Between the trimmed V and J ends, which lost 5 bases and 2 bases, there was a span of 16 bases. Germline V lookup: CDR1 MNHEY, CDR2 SVGAGI. Written as DNA, the CDR3 is TGTGCCAGCAGTCTGATCCCTCGGGGGACTGGAAACACCATATATTTT. It encodes CASSLIPRGTGNTIYF.

V is TRBV7-9 and J is TRBJ2-2; 8 nucleotides align to TRBD1. Germline CDR1 and CDR2: SEHNR and FQNEAQ (reference sequence). V shed 6 bases and J 2 bases; nucleotides not matched to a gene: 8. This CDR3 region has 16 residues. This chain's CDR3 is CASSSPGQDNTGELFF. The CDR3 DNA reads as TGTGCCAGCAGTTCTCCGGGACAGGATAACACCGGGGAGCTGTTTTTT. Drawing the rest from reference TRBV7-9 and TRBJ2-2, the complete variable domain is DTGVSQNPRHKITKRGQNVTFRCDPISEHNRLYWYRQTLGQGPEFLTYFQNEAQLEKSRLLSDRFSAERPKGSFSTLEIQRTEQGDSAMYLCASSSPGQDNTGELFFGEGSRLTVL.

V gene TRBV6-5 combines with J gene TRBJ2-1; D is undetermined. Trimming stripped 9 bases from V and 7 bases from J, with 13 bases between. Germline CDR1 reads MNHEY; CDR2 reads SVGAGI. CDR3 size: 12 residues. CDR3 bases: TGTGCCAGTGGAGCAGGCCGTAATGAGCAGTTCTTC. Translation: CASGAGRNEQFF.

This clonotype was observed a few times. The chain is built from TRBV6-2 or TRBV6-3 and TRBJ2-1; the D gene is possibly TRBD2 (6 bases). The germline V gene encodes CDR1 MNHEY and CDR2 SVGEGT. Trimming shortened V by 5 bases and J by 0 bases, and 14 bases separated the two germline ends. The CDR3 spans 16 residues. The CDR3 bases are TGTGCCAGCAGTCGTGCTAGCGAAAACTCCTACAATGAGCAGTTCTTC. This encodes CASSRASENSYNEQFF.

The chain carries TRBV12-5 and TRBJ1-5, with D unclear. CDR3 length equals 12 residues. CDR1 is LGHNT and CDR2 is FRNRAP in the germline V gene. V was trimmed by 4 bases and J by 3 bases, leaving 4 bases between them. This chain's CDR3 is CASGSDNQPQHF. CDR3 in DNA: TGTGCTAGTGGTTCGGACAATCAGCCCCAGCATTTT.

The chain couples TRBV24-1 to TRBJ2-2, with unresolved D. From germline, CDR1 is KGHDR and CDR2 SFDVKD. CDR3 length equals 13 residues. V lost 4 bases and J 3 bases, leaving 5 bases between the germline ends. The CDR3 loop reads CATSDSYTGELFF. The CDR3 DNA sequence: TGTGCCACCAGTGACTCATACACCGGGGAGCTGTTTTTT.

This clonotype qualifies as medium-sized. The chain is built from TRBV19 and TRBJ2-1; weak D call: TRBD1 (6 bases). Deletions cut 4 bases from V and 3 bases from J, with 10 bases between. This CDR3 has 14 amino acids. Germline CDR1 reads LNHDA; CDR2 reads SQIVND (reference sequence). The DNA of the CDR3 is TGTGCCAGTAGTAAAGGGGGTGACTACAATGAGCAGTTCTTC. Residues: CASSKGGDYNEQFF.

The chain uses TRBV7-2 and TRBJ1-4; TRBD1 matches at 7 bases. From germline, CDR1 is SGHTA and CDR2 FQGNSA. The CDR3 extends over 16 amino acids. V dropped 0 bases and J dropped 3; count of bases not matched to a gene: 4. CDR3 nucleotide sequence: TGTGCCAGCAGCTTAGCTTGGGACAGCTCTAATGAAAAACTGTTTTTT. Amino acids: CASSLAWDSSNEKLFF.

This clonotype was counted only a few times. V and J are TRBV5-1 and TRBJ2-7, with TRBD1 matching over 11 bases. The CDR3 sequence is 15 residues long. Trimming took 4 bases from V and 3 from J; bases not matched to a gene: 6. Germline V gene lookup returns CDR1 SGHRS and CDR2 YFSETQ. In nucleotides, the CDR3 is TGCGCCAGCAGCAATGGACAGGGGGCGATCTACGAGCAGTACTTC. The encoded protein is CASSNGQGAIYEQYF.

This clonotype was counted only a few times. This chain connects TRBV21-1 to TRBJ2-7; TRBD2 is taken as the D call from the table, unchecked against the DNA. TRBV21-1 is marked as a pseudogene. The CDR3 covers 18 residues. CDR3 DNA sequence: TGTGCCAGCAGCAAAGAAGGTAGCGGGAGGGCCAATACCCACGAGCAGTACTTC. Encoded protein: CASSKEGSGRANTHEQYF.

There are many counts of this clonotype. V is TRBV10-3 and J is TRBJ2-3; perhaps TRBD2 as D (6 bases). V was shortened by 0 bases and J by 3 bases, with 19 bases between the two germline ends. This CDR3 is 18 amino acids long. Germline assignment: CDR1 ENHRY and CDR2 SYGVKD. The CDR3 region has the DNA TGTGCCATCAGTGAGTCGACTCGGGGGAGGCTGGCTACAGATACGCAGTATTTT. Translation: CAISESTRGRLATDTQYF.

This clonotype was detected only a few times. V usage is TRBV7-9 and J usage is TRBJ1-2, with 9 bases fitting TRBD1. The CDR3 length is 13 residues. Germline CDR1 SEHNR, CDR2 FQNEAQ (reference sequence). Unmatched junction bases numbered 5, after V lost 5 bases and J lost 7 bases. In DNA, the CDR3 is TGTGCCAGCAGCCGGGGGACAGGGAGTGGCTACACCTTC. It yields the protein CASSRGTGSGYTF.